One T cell receptor beta chain is described in this entry. V lost 6 bases, J lost 7 bases, and 22 bases lay in between. Germline V gene lookup returns CDR1 LNHDA and CDR2 SQIVND (reference sequence). The CDR3 is 16 amino acids. Produced via immunoSEQ multiplex PCR; TCRdb's table is partial and in-frame only. The sample carries almost 200,000 clones, 70% to 90% recorded once. The sample originates from a study of blood T cell repertoires in COVID-19. Background on the study: Nucleic acid was either cDNA or gDNA, and it came from T cells, B-cell-depleted T cells, or PBMCs.

The receptor was derived from a man in his sixties with COVID-19, enrolled during active disease. The V and J genes are TRBV19 and TRBJ1-5; D not certain. The sequenced sample was peripheral blood. The CDR3 nucleotides read TGTGCCAGTAGCACTAACCCTACGCGGGCGGGACAGCCCCAGCATTTT. This gives the protein CASSTNPTRAGQPQHF.